What follows are 13 T cell receptor beta chains derived from one specimen sequenced in a study of blood T cells in healthy people across ages. Next came a second PCR, run for about 7 to 12 cycles, which used a sample-barcoded 5' primer along with a J-beta primer mix. TCRdb re-called the 5' RACE reads through MiXCR, storing one row per CDR3 protein. The sample has more than 700,000 distinct CDR3 sequences, roughly 50% seen once. The sample was blood. All receptors come from an elderly man in good health.

V usage is TRBV6-5 and J usage is TRBJ1-2; 8 bases agree with TRBD1. The CDR3 extends over 16 amino acids. The germline V gene encodes CDR1 MNHEY and CDR2 SVGAGI. V lost 2 bases, J lost 2 bases, and 7 bases stayed unmatched. Here the CDR3 reads CASSYHRTGKNYGYTF. The CDR3 DNA follows: TGTGCCAGCAGTTACCATAGGACAGGGAAGAACTATGGCTACACCTTC.

As DNA, the CDR3 is TGTGCCAGCAGCTTAGTACACCAAGAGACCCAGTACTTC. Translated: CASSLVHQETQYF. The genes are TRBV11-2 and TRBJ2-5; no reliable D call. Trimming left V 1 base short and J 0 bases short, with 3 bases between. This CDR3 region has 13 residues. Per the germline V gene, CDR1 is SGHAT and CDR2 is FQNNGV.

The chain has TRBV6-6 and TRBJ1-2; D not resolved. V lost 6 bases and J lost 7, with 15 bases in between. Germline CDR1 is MNHNY and CDR2 is SVGAGI (reference sequence). This CDR3 region has 13 residues. CDR3 nucleotides: TGTGCCAGCAGAGGGCAGGTAGTTGGTGGCTACACCTTC. This translates into CASRGQVVGGYTF.

The chain carries TRBV15 and TRBJ1-2; 8 nucleotides line up with TRBD1. Germline V gene sequence: CDR1 LNHNV, CDR2 YYDKDF (reference sequence). V shed 9 bases and J 8 bases; nucleotides not matched to a gene: 17. This CDR3 has 15 residues. The CDR3 nucleotides read TGTGCCACAAACAAGGAACCGGGACAGGCATGGGGCTACACCTTC. Translated: CATNKEPGQAWGYTF.

The gene calls are TRBV6-2 or TRBV6-3 and TRBJ2-5, with 8 bases identical to TRBD2. Trimming at V came to 6 bases and at J to 6 bases, leaving 9 bases not matched to a gene. Germline CDR1 and CDR2: MNHEY and SVGEGT. This CDR3 contains 14 residues. The CDR3 loop is CASRARSGSQTQYF. In DNA form, the CDR3 reads TGTGCCAGCAGGGCACGAAGCGGGAGTCAGACCCAGTACTTC.

The V gene is TRBV5-5, the J gene TRBJ2-7, with D tentatively TRBD1 (6 bases). Germline V gene lookup returns CDR1 SGHKS and CDR2 YYEKEE (reference sequence). V shed 4 bases and J shed 3 bases, with 17 bases lying between them. The CDR3 totals 15 residues. CDR3 sequence: CASSADLRGFYEQYF. CDR3 DNA: TGTGCCAGCAGCGCGGACCTCAGGGGTTTCTACGAGCAGTACTTC.

The chain combines TRBV15 with TRBJ1-2; D is uncertain. V was cut by 0 bases and J by 4 bases, with 12 bases left in between. The CDR3 has 15 residues. Germline assignment: CDR1 LNHNV and CDR2 YYDKDF (reference sequence). CDR3 DNA: TGTGCCACCAGCAGAGATAGTCCAGGCCTCTATGGCTACACCTTC. As protein: CATSRDSPGLYGYTF. The variable domain in full, completed from reference TRBV15 and TRBJ1-2, reads DAMVIQNPRYQVTQFGKPVTLSCSQTLNHNVMYWYQQKSSQAPKLLFHYYDKDFNNEADTPDNFQSRRPNTSFCFLDIRSPGLGDTAMYLCATSRDSPGLYGYTFGSGTRLTVV.

This rearrangement joins TRBV24-1 to TRBJ2-5; unclear D gene. CDR1 and CDR2 from the germline V gene are KGHDR and SFDVKD. This CDR3 spans 16 amino acids. Trimming shortened V by 5 bases and J by 2 bases, and 17 bases separated the two germline ends. The CDR3 sequence is CATSVYSPYGQETQYF. CDR3 DNA sequence: TGTGCCACCAGTGTTTACAGCCCCTATGGACAAGAGACCCAGTACTTC.

The chain links TRBV11-2 to TRBJ2-7; D gene unclear. The closer fit of TRBJ2-5 to the DNA end suggests the J call may be wrong. Germline V lookup: CDR1 SGHAT, CDR2 FQNNGV. CDR3 length: 14 amino acids. In DNA, the CDR3 is TGTGCCAGCAGCTTAGGGCCTAGAAAAGAGACCCAGTACTTC. This gives the protein CASSLGPRKETQYF.

The rearrangement joins TRBV20-1 to TRBJ2-4; TRBD2 matches at 12 bases. CDR3 length: 16 amino acids. The V and J ends lost 3 bases and 13 bases, in that order; junction bases with no gene match: 16. In germline, CDR1 is DFQATT, CDR2 SNEGSKA (reference sequence). In nucleotides, the CDR3 is TGCAGTGCTAGGGGTAGCGGGACTAGCGGGTTGGGGGAGCAGTACTTC. Residues: CSARGSGTSGLGEQYF.

The CDR3 sequence is CSAPGPDSGTPAYEQYF. CDR3 bases: TGCAGTGCTCCCGGACCAGACTCCGGGACGCCGGCCTACGAGCAGTACTTC. The chain employs TRBV20-1 and TRBJ2-7; D tentatively reads TRBD1 or TRBD2 (5 bases each). Trimming stripped 5 bases from V and 2 bases from J, with 25 bases between. This CDR3 has 17 residues. In germline, CDR1 is DFQATT, CDR2 SNEGSKA (reference sequence).

Points on this clonotype: Compared with germline, one end of the junction differs, possibly owing to a read error. The chain has TRBV6-4 and TRBJ2-1; D is possibly TRBD2 (6 bases). The CDR3 has 15 amino acids. The V gene's germline CDR1 is MRHNA and CDR2 SNTAGT. The CDR3 here is CASRNPSGLYNGQFF. The CDR3 nucleotides read TGTGCCAGCAGGAACCCAAGCGGACTATACAATGGGCAGTTCTTC.

The chain is built from TRBV9 and TRBJ2-7, with D hard to call. The ends were cut back, 4 bases at V and 7 bases at J, with 27 bases in the middle. Germline values: CDR1 SGDLS, CDR2 YYNGEE. The CDR3 is 17 residues long. The CDR3 region is CASSRVPLTTSYNEQYF. DNA of the CDR3: TGTGCCAGCAGCCGGGTCCCCTTAACGACCTCCTACAATGAGCAGTACTTC.